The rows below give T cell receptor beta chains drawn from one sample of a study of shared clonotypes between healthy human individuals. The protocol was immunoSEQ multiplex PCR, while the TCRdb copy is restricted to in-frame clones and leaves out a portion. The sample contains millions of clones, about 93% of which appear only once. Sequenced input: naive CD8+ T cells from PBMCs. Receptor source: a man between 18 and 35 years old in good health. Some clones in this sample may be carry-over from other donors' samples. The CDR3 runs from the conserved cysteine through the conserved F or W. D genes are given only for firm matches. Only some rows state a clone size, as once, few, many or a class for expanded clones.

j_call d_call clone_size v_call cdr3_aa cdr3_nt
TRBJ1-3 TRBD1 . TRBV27 CASSSRTGRAGNTIYF TGTGCCAGCAGTTCGCGGACAGGGAGAGCTGGAAACACCATATATTTT
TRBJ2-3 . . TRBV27 CASRGGAARISDTQYF TGTGCCAGCAGGGGGGGGGCAGCTCGAATTTCAGATACGCAGTATTTT
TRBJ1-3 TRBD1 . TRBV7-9 CASSLGTGSGNTIYF TGTGCCAGCAGCTTGGGGACAGGGTCTGGAAACACCATATATTTT
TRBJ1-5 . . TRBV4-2 CASSQVWGGEGDQPQHF TGTGCCAGCAGCCAAGTTTGGGGGGGCGAAGGGGATCAGCCCCAGCATTTT
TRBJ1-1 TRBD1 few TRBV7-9 CASSLGDRPYTEAFF TGTGCCAGCAGCTTGGGGGACAGGCCATACACTGAAGCTTTCTTT
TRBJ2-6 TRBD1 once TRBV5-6 CASSLGTGGSGANVLTF TGTGCCAGCAGCTTGGGGACAGGGGGCTCTGGGGCCAACGTCCTGACTTTC
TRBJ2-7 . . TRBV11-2 CASSSRDRSYEQYF TGTGCCAGCAGCTCCCGGGACCGATCCTACGAGCAGTACTTC
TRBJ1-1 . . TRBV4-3 CASSQGVQKPLLGAFF TGCGCCAGCAGCCAAGGAGTTCAAAAGCCCCTCTTGGGAGCTTTCTTT
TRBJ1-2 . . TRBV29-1 CSVEAPDGYTF TGCAGCGTTGAAGCCCCGGATGGCTACACCTTC
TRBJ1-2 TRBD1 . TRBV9 CASSAFSAGQGDGYTF TGTGCCAGCAGCGCCTTCTCGGCGGGACAGGGTGATGGCTACACCTTC
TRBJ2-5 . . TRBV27 CASSLLPLGERSQETQYF TGTGCCAGCAGTCTCCTCCCGCTGGGGGAGCGGAGTCAAGAGACCCAGTACTTC
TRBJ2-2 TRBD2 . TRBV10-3 CAIRTSGSVTGELFF TGTGCCATCAGGACTAGCGGGAGCGTGACCGGGGAGCTGTTTTTT
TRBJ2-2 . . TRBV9 CASSVGGAPTGELFF TGTGCCAGCAGCGTAGGGGGGGCGCCGACCGGGGAGCTGTTTTTT
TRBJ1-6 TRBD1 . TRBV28 CASIALGQGHNSPLHF TGTGCCAGCATCGCCCTGGGACAGGGTCATAATTCACCCCTCCACTTT
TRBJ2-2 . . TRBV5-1 CASSLGVTNTGELFF TGCGCCAGCAGCTTAGGGGTGACCAACACCGGGGAGCTGTTTTTT
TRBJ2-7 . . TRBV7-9 CASRLTASASYEQYF TGTGCCAGCAGACTGACAGCTTCCGCCTCCTACGAGCAGTACTTC
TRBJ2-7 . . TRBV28 CASSFGSSSYEQYF TGTGCCAGCAGTTTCGGTTCCAGCTCCTACGAGCAGTACTTC
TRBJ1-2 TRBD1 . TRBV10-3 CATDSIDRENYGYTF TGTGCCACCGATTCAATCGACAGGGAGAACTATGGCTACACCTTC
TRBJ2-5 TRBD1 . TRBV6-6 CASSRDRGGETQYF TGTGCCAGCAGCCGCGACAGGGGGGGAGAGACCCAGTACTTC
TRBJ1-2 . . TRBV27 CASSSKVGGYGYTF TGTGCCAGCAGTTCAAAGGTGGGCGGGTATGGCTACACCTTC
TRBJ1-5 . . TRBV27 CASSPSAWGGNQPQHF TGTGCCAGCAGCCCTAGTGCCTGGGGCGGCAATCAGCCCCAGCATTTT
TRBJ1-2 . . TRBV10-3 CAISESTEGGTNYGYTF TGTGCCATCAGTGAGTCCACGGAGGGGGGGACTAACTATGGCTACACCTTC
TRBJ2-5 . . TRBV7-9 CASSDHAGQETQYF TGTGCCAGCAGCGACCACGCAGGGCAAGAGACCCAGTACTTC
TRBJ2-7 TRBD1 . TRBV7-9 CASSPYRGSSLEQYF TGTGCCAGCAGCCCATACAGGGGTTCGTCGCTCGAGCAGTACTTC
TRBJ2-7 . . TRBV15 CATSTRAGSYEQYF TGTGCCACCAGCACTCGGGCCGGATCCTACGAGCAGTACTTC
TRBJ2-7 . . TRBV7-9 CASSLKDGTNYEQYF TGTGCCAGCAGCTTAAAAGACGGGACAAACTACGAGCAGTACTTC
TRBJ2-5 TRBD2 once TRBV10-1 CASSVAGVLETQYF TGCGCCAGCAGTGTAGCGGGAGTGCTGGAGACCCAGTACTTC
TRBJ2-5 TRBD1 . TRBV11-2 CASSPRDSQETQYF TGTGCCAGCAGCCCCCGGGACAGCCAAGAGACCCAGTACTTC
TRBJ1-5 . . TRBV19 CASSVQGPQPQHF TGTGCCAGTAGCGTCCAGGGGCCCCAGCCCCAGCATTTT
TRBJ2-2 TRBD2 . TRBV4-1 CASTHLLKSGTSTGELFF TGCGCCAGCACCCACCTTCTAAAAAGCGGGACGAGCACCGGGGAGCTGTTTTTT